This T cell receptor beta chain was sequenced in a study of tumor-infiltrating lymphocytes in primary liver carcinoma. General observations from the study: Blood had a significantly lower top-250-clone fraction than tumors did (p = 0.039).

Total RNA and DNA came together from approximately 20-30 mg of bulk tissue without cell sorting. The patients, who had chronic HBV infection, were treatment-naive (untreated). Separate regions, five per tumor, were sampled. The study found over 90% viable tumor cells in every tumor sample. Germline V gives CDR1 SGHAT, CDR2 FQNNGV. V was shortened by 2 bases and J by 4 bases, with 11 bases between the two germline ends. This CDR3 is 14 amino acids long. To note about this clonotype: Antigen unknown. Since no conserved phenylalanine or tryptophan closes the CDR3, a read error is the likely cause.

A primer matching the constant region was used to make TCR beta cDNA from around 460 ng of total RNA. Amplification in three nested multiplex PCR rounds with slightly modified ARM-PCR gave rise to TCR beta libraries. The first two PCR rounds used TRBV1-TRBV30 forward primers with a C-beta reverse primer, about 10 cycles each. Via MiXCR, TCRdb re-called the multiplex PCR reads, giving one row per CDR3 protein. The table includes fewer than 250,000 distinct CDR3 sequences, approximately 80% detected once. The sequencing sample was made of tumor tissue from primary liver carcinoma. The chain has TRBV11-2 and TRBJ2-5; possibly TRBD1 for D (6 bases). This sequence was found in a man aged 40-49 years with primary liver carcinoma and hepatitis B virus infection. This CDR3 is CASSLTGTGETQYL. The CDR3 nucleotides read TGTGCCAGCAGCTTAACAGGGACGGGAGAGACCCAGTACTTA.